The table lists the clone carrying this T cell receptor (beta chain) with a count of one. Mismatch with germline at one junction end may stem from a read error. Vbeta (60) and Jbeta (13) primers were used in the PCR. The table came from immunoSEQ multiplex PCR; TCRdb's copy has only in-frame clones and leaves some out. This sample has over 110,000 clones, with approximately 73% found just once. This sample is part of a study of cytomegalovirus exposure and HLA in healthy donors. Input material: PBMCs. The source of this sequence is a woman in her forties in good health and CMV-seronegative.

This chain's CDR3 is CSSSSDNGTSRYNEQFF. CDR3 DNA sequence: TGTTCCAGCAGCTCCGACAACGGGACTAGCCGCTACAATGAGCAGTTCTTC. The chain recombines TRBV7-9 with TRBJ2-1; TRBD2 aligns across 9 bases. The germline CDR1 and CDR2 sequences are SEHNR and FQNEAQ (reference sequence). CDR3 size: 17 residues.